Listed below are T cell receptor beta chains from one sample, sequenced in a study of blood T cell repertoires in COVID-19. The repertoire was sequenced with immunoSEQ multiplex PCR; TCRdb's copy has only in-frame clones and lacks some. The table shows just under 55,000 clones, with roughly 90% occurring only once. The sequenced material came from peripheral blood. Receptors originate from a man aged 45-60 years with acute or convalescent COVID-19. Each CDR3 is given with its conserved first and last residue. Each record gives: D gene, clone size, V gene, J gene, CDR3 protein, CDR3 DNA. A D gene is named only where the DNA matches it firmly. For some rows the clone size is stated as once, few or many, or as a class when expanded; others skip it.

TRBD1	NA	TRBV18	TRBJ1-1	CASSGQGTEAFF	TGTGCCAGCTCAGGACAGGGGACTGAAGCTTTCTTT
NA	NA	TRBV5-1	TRBJ1-1	CASSLGGQGGTEAFF	TGCGCCAGCAGCTTGGGGGGCCAGGGCGGCACTGAAGCTTTCTTT
TRBD1	NA	TRBV7-9	TRBJ2-2	CASSPGQGWTGELFF	TGTGCCAGCAGCCCGGGACAGGGGTGGACCGGGGAGCTGTTTTTT
NA	NA	TRBV25-1	TRBJ1-2	CASSLTRASGYTF	TGTGCCAGCTCCTTAACGAGGGCTTCAGGCTACACCTTC
TRBD1	once	TRBV5-6	TRBJ1-4	CASSSGTGIEKLFF	TGTGCCAGCAGCTCCGGGACAGGGATTGAAAAACTGTTTTTT
TRBD1	NA	TRBV19	TRBJ1-5	CASSPWDRDQPQHF	TGTGCCAGTAGTCCATGGGACAGGGACCAGCCCCAGCATTTT
NA	NA	TRBV19	TRBJ1-2	CASSIRSTGWSGYGYTF	TGTGCCAGTAGTATACGGAGCACAGGGTGGAGTGGGTATGGCTACACCTTC
TRBD1	NA	TRBV9	TRBJ1-1	CASSQGTGLLNTEAFF	TGTGCCAGCAGCCAAGGGACAGGACTACTGAACACTGAAGCTTTCTTT
NA	NA	TRBV5-6	TRBJ1-6	CASSLRAGTNNSPLHF	TGTGCCAGCAGCCTACGGGCGGGTACTAATAATTCACCCCTCCACTTT
NA	NA	TRBV7-9	TRBJ1-2	CASSQEREGGYTF	TGTGCCAGCAGCCAGGAGAGGGAGGGCGGCTACACCTTC
TRBD1	NA	TRBV5-5	TRBJ2-2	CASSLGQGGTGELFF	TGTGCCAGCAGCCTGGGACAGGGGGGCACCGGGGAGCTGTTTTTT
NA	NA	TRBV19	TRBJ1-5	CASSMPGHQPQHF	TGTGCCAGTAGTATGCCAGGGCATCAGCCCCAGCATTTT
NA	NA	TRBV5-1	TRBJ1-1	CASSVRAGMNTEAFF	TGCGCCAGCAGCGTTAGGGCAGGGATGAACACTGAAGCTTTCTTT
NA	NA	TRBV9	TRBJ2-5	CASSSRLAGWGETQYF	TGTGCCAGCAGCTCCCGTCTTGCGGGATGGGGAGAGACCCAGTACTTC
NA	NA	TRBV18	TRBJ2-5	CASSPDIKETQYF	TGTGCCAGCTCACCAGACATAAAAGAGACCCAGTACTTC
NA	NA	TRBV21-1	TRBJ1-1	CASSKDHPLYPGEGFDTEAFF	TGTGCCAGCAGCAAAGACCACCCTCTTTATCCGGGGGAGGGGTTTGACACTGAAGCTTTCTTT
TRBD1	NA	TRBV2	TRBJ2-5	CASSGPTTGVLEETQYF	TGTGCCAGCAGTGGCCCAACGACAGGGGTCCTGGAGGAGACCCAGTACTTC
TRBD1	NA	TRBV11-3	TRBJ2-7	CASSLSGTDYEQYF	TGTGCCAGCAGCTTATCCGGGACAGACTACGAGCAGTACTTC
TRBD2	NA	TRBV9	TRBJ2-5	CASSGLAGGQETQYF	TGTGCCAGCAGCGGATTAGCGGGAGGGCAAGAGACCCAGTACTTC
TRBD2	NA	TRBV10-3	TRBJ2-3	CAITGGETSTDTQYF	TGTGCCATCACGGGGGGGGAAACTAGCACAGATACGCAGTATTTT
NA	NA	TRBV27	TRBJ1-3	CASSLAGSGNTIYF	TGTGCCAGCAGTTTAGCCGGCTCTGGAAACACCATATATTTT
NA	NA	TRBV13	TRBJ1-1	CASSLAVGLLMNTEAFF	TGTGCCAGCAGCTTAGCCGTCGGGTTGCTCATGAACACTGAAGCTTTCTTT
TRBD2	NA	TRBV7-9	TRBJ2-7	CASTYISGVAYEQYF	TGTGCCAGCACCTACATTAGCGGGGTGGCCTACGAGCAGTACTTC
TRBD1	NA	TRBV24-1	TRBJ2-1	CATSGSPTGTGAYNEQFF	TGTGCCACCAGTGGGTCCCCCACCGGGACAGGGGCCTACAATGAGCAGTTCTTC
TRBD1	NA	TRBV7-9	TRBJ1-2	CASSAPGTGGLDGYTF	TGTGCCAGCAGCGCCCCCGGGACAGGGGGATTGGATGGCTACACCTTC
TRBD2	NA	TRBV6-1	TRBJ2-7	CASSEGGGRGIYEQYF	TGTGCCAGCAGTGAAGGCGGCGGGAGGGGGATTTACGAGCAGTACTTC
NA	NA	TRBV3-1/TRBV3-2	TRBJ2-3	CASSPDILRDTQYF	TGTGCCAGCAGCCCGGACATCCTGCGCGATACGCAGTATTTT
NA	NA	TRBV7-7	TRBJ2-2	CASSRRMGNTGELFF	TGTGCCAGCAGCCGGCGGATGGGGAACACCGGGGAGCTGTTTTTT
TRBD2	NA	TRBV5-1	TRBJ2-1	CASSLELAGGDNEQFF	TGCGCCAGCAGCTTGGAACTAGCGGGGGGAGACAATGAGCAGTTCTTC
TRBD2	once	TRBV9	TRBJ2-3	CASSPPGKRGVDTQYF	TGTGCCAGCAGCCCCCCGGGGAAGCGGGGGGTAGATACGCAGTATTTT
NA	NA	TRBV7-2	TRBJ2-3	CASSLDRDTQYF	TGTGCCAGCAGCTTAGACAGGGATACGCAGTATTTT
NA	NA	TRBV21-1	TRBJ1-2	CSHGPTPFGQDGYTF	TGTTCCCACGGGCCGACCCCCTTTGGACAGGATGGCTACACCTTC
NA	once	TRBV6-2/TRBV6-3	TRBJ1-5	CASSHGTISNQPQHF	TGTGCCAGCAGTCACGGGACAATTAGCAATCAGCCCCAGCATTTT
TRBD1	NA	TRBV24-1	TRBJ1-2	CATSDPIQGSGGYTF	TGTGCCACCAGTGACCCCATACAGGGGTCCGGGGGCTACACCTTC
NA	NA	TRBV28	TRBJ2-7	CASSSGVIGYYEQYF	TGTGCCAGCAGTTCGGGGGTTATCGGCTACTACGAGCAGTACTTC
TRBD2	NA	TRBV19	TRBJ2-3	CASSSGLETRDTQYF	TGTGCCAGTAGCTCGGGACTAGAGACTCGAGATACGCAGTATTTT
NA	NA	TRBV19	TRBJ2-6	CASSTLASGANVLTF	TGTGCCAGTAGTACCCTGGCCTCTGGGGCCAACGTCCTGACTTTC
TRBD2	NA	TRBV5-1	TRBJ2-2	CASSFAGSVAGVGGELFF	TGCGCCAGCAGCTTCGCGGGTTCGGTAGCGGGAGTAGGCGGGGAGCTGTTTTTT
TRBD2	NA	TRBV27	TRBJ2-1	CASSLHLGTSSNEQFF	TGTGCCAGCAGTCTACACCTTGGGACTAGTTCCAATGAGCAGTTCTTC
NA	NA	TRBV30	TRBJ1-1	CAWTPHGGTEAFF	TGTGCCTGGACCCCCCACGGGGGGACTGAAGCTTTCTTT
NA	NA	TRBV28	TRBJ1-5	CASSFIGVNQPQHF	TGTGCCAGCAGTTTTATAGGGGTGAATCAGCCCCAGCATTTT
NA	NA	TRBV11-2	TRBJ2-7	CASSLVEGRGYEQYF	TGTGCCAGCAGCTTAGTGGAAGGACGGGGCTACGAGCAGTACTTC
NA	NA	TRBV4-3	TRBJ2-1	CASSFGHLYYNEQFF	TGCGCCAGCAGCTTCGGACATTTATATTACAATGAGCAGTTCTTC
TRBD1	NA	TRBV7-9	TRBJ2-2	CASSPRQGQTGELFF	TGTGCCAGCAGCCCTAGACAGGGGCAAACCGGGGAGCTGTTTTTT
TRBD1	once	TRBV6-5	TRBJ1-4	CASSYGNRGGNEKLFF	TGTGCCAGCAGTTACGGAAACAGGGGGGGCAATGAAAAACTGTTTTTT
NA	once	TRBV2	TRBJ2-5	CARRGAQETQYF	TGTGCCCGCCGGGGTGCACAAGAGACCCAGTACTTC